This T cell receptor beta chain originates from a study of shared clonotypes between healthy human individuals. On the study more broadly: CD4 naive and memory got three plates each, CD8 naive two, CD8 memory one.

Here immunoSEQ multiplex PCR was the method, and the copy in TCRdb shows in-frame clones only, minus some. Among fewer than 1.4 million clones, about four fifths were seen once, and the ten largest hold roughly 0.65%. The CDR3 is 14 amino acids. V shed 0 bases, J shed 5 bases, and the junction held 3 bases outside the gene matches. Germline CDR1 and CDR2: LGHNA and YNFKEQ. Points from the study as a whole: Richness estimates generally favored naive over memory subsets. Non-shared clonotypes had lower generation probabilities than those shared by all four donors.

This clone turned up a few times. Its antigen is not identified. The sequencing sample was made of memory CD4+ T cells from PBMCs. Subset denoted: CD45RA-negative fraction. The TCR sequence derives from a man aged 18 to 30 in good health. Some clones in this sample may be carry-over from other donors' samples. This chain joins TRBV4-2 and TRBJ2-5; 7 bases line up with TRBD1. The CDR3 region has the DNA TGTGCCAGCAGCCAAGAGACAGGGCGGGAGACCCAGTACTTC. Its translation is CASSQETGRETQYF.